This is a list of T cell receptor beta chains from one sample in a study of blood T cell repertoires in COVID-19. Some clones are missing from TCRdb's copy, which holds only in-frame ones; the method was immunoSEQ multiplex PCR. This table holds roughly 120,000 clones, approximately 84% found once. Input material: peripheral blood. These receptors all stem from an older man with active or convalescent COVID-19. Each CDR3 is given with its conserved first and last residue. The D gene is left open where the match is weak. Only part of the rows carry a size: once, few, many, or a class if the clone is expanded.

d_call clone_size j_call v_call cdr3_nt cdr3_aa
TRBD1 once TRBJ2-7 TRBV7-2 TGTGCCAGCAGCTTCGGACAGGGGGCGTTTTACGAGCAGTACTTC CASSFGQGAFYEQYF
TRBD1 - TRBJ2-7 TRBV15 TGTGCCACCAGCAGGCAGACAGGGGTGTCCTACGAGCAGTACTTC CATSRQTGVSYEQYF
TRBD2 few TRBJ2-3 TRBV6-2/TRBV6-3 TGTGCCAGCAGCCCAATTCCGGGAGGGGGAACAGATACGCAGTATTTT CASSPIPGGGTDTQYF
- - TRBJ2-1 TRBV12-3/TRBV12-4 TGTGCCAGCAGTTTAGAGGGGGATGAGCAGTTCTTC CASSLEGDEQFF
- - TRBJ1-2 TRBV23-1 TGCGCCAGCAGTAAAAGGAGCAGGGGAACGAAGGGCTACACCTTC CASSKRSRGTKGYTF
TRBD1 - TRBJ1-6 TRBV11-3 TGTGCCAGCAGCTACACAGGGGGGGGATATAATTCACCCCTCCACTTT CASSYTGGGYNSPLHF
- - TRBJ1-6 TRBV6-5 TGTGCCAGCAGCCGGGACTATAATTCACCCCTCCACTTT CASSRDYNSPLHF
- - TRBJ2-5 TRBV5-1 TGCGCCAGCAGCCCCACTAGCTTGGAGACCCAGTACTTC CASSPTSLETQYF
TRBD1 - TRBJ1-1 TRBV4-2 TGTGCCAGCAGCCAAGAGGGTACCAGGGGGCCGGTCACTGAAGCTTTCTTT CASSQEGTRGPVTEAFF
- - TRBJ2-7 TRBV29-1 TGCAGCGTTTTGGGGCAGGGGGGAGTCGAGCAGTACTTC CSVLGQGGVEQYF
- - TRBJ2-7 TRBV19 TGTGCCAGTAGTCCTCAGGGAAACTACGAGCAGTACTTC CASSPQGNYEQYF
- - TRBJ1-6 TRBV7-6 TGTGCCAGCAGCGAGGACACTCATTCACCCCTCCACTTT CASSEDTHSPLHF
TRBD2 once TRBJ2-3 TRBV4-1 TGCGCCAGCAGCCTCTTGGGGGGGTGGGTGATAGGAGATACGCAGTATTTT CASSLLGGWVIGDTQYF
- - TRBJ2-5 TRBV11-3 TGTGCCAGCAGCTTAGATCCCAGGGCTGAGACCCAGTACTTC CASSLDPRAETQYF
- - TRBJ2-3 TRBV13 TGTGCCAGCAGCTTCTCTAGCGTCACAGATACGCAGTATTTT CASSFSSVTDTQYF
- many TRBJ2-7 TRBV10-3 TGTGCCATCAGTGAACAGGGGAGGTACGAGCAGTACTTC CAISEQGRYEQYF
TRBD2 - TRBJ2-1 TRBV27 TGTGCCAGCAGTTTCGGGAGGTCCTACAATGAGCAGTTCTTC CASSFGRSYNEQFF
TRBD2 - TRBJ2-3 TRBV11-3 TGTGCCAGCAAGAGACTAGCGGGGGGGTCCTCCGGCACAGATACGCAGTATTTT CASKRLAGGSSGTDTQYF
- - TRBJ1-5 TRBV12-3/TRBV12-4 TGTGCCAGCAGTCTAGACAGTGGTCAGCCCCAGCATTTT CASSLDSGQPQHF
TRBD2 - TRBJ2-5 TRBV4-1 TGCGCCAGCAGCCCACTAGCGGGGGGGACCCAGTACTTC CASSPLAGGTQYF
- - TRBJ2-3 TRBV6-4 TGTGCCAGCTCCCAAGAAGCGTTAGATACGCAGTATTTT CASSQEALDTQYF
- - TRBJ1-1 TRBV18 TGTGCCAGCTCACCACTGCAGCGTGGGACTGAAGCTTTCTTT CASSPLQRGTEAFF
- - TRBJ1-5 TRBV7-7 TGTGCTAGCAGCTTAAGGCGGCATAGCAATCAGCCCCAGCATTTT CASSLRRHSNQPQHF
- - TRBJ2-3 TRBV24-1 TGTGCCACCAGTGATCCTCATCTGGGCACACGAGATACGCAGTATTTT CATSDPHLGTRDTQYF
- - TRBJ2-2 TRBV2 TGTGCCAGCACCCGAGGGAAGAACACCGGGGAGCTGTTTTTT CASTRGKNTGELFF
- - TRBJ1-2 TRBV20-1 TGCAGTGCTAGTCTCCAGGCTGGCTATGGCTACACCTTC CSASLQAGYGYTF
- once TRBJ2-1 TRBV5-1 TGCGCCAGCAGCTGGGCCCGCCTACAGGATGAGCAGTTCTTC CASSWARLQDEQFF
TRBD1 - TRBJ1-2 TRBV19 TGTGCCAGTACCCCGGGACAGACCTATGGCTACACCTTC CASTPGQTYGYTF
TRBD1 - TRBJ1-2 TRBV7-8 TGTGCCAGCAGCACGATGACAGGGGACTATGGCTACACCTTC CASSTMTGDYGYTF
- - TRBJ1-5 TRBV11-2 TGTGCCAGCAGCCCCACTCTCTATCAGCCCCAGCATTTT CASSPTLYQPQHF
TRBD1 - TRBJ1-4 TRBV7-9 TGTGCCAGCAGCCTATATGGAGGGGGCGGGCATGAAAAACTGTTTTTT CASSLYGGGGHEKLFF
- - TRBJ2-3 TRBV5-1 TGCGCCAGCAGCTTGTGGGGCCCGGGGGCAGATACGCAGTATTTT CASSLWGPGADTQYF
TRBD2 - TRBJ2-3 TRBV7-3 TGTGCCAGCAGCTTAGGTGCGGGGGGTGCAGATACGCAGTATTTT CASSLGAGGADTQYF
- - TRBJ1-3 TRBV5-6 TGTGCCAGCAGCTTGGGAGACTCTGGAAACACCATATATTTT CASSLGDSGNTIYF
TRBD1 few TRBJ1-4 TRBV30 TGTGCCTGGAGTGCCACCGGGACAGGGGGCGACTTTAATGAAAAACTGTTTTTT CAWSATGTGGDFNEKLFF
TRBD1 - TRBJ1-3 TRBV9 TGTGCCAGCAGTAGGACAGGCTCTGGAAACACCATATATTTT CASSRTGSGNTIYF
- few TRBJ1-5 TRBV6-2/TRBV6-3 TGTGCCAGCAGTTACGGGTTGGGGGCCGGTCAGCCCCAGCATTTT CASSYGLGAGQPQHF
TRBD2 few TRBJ2-1 TRBV24-1 TGTGCCACCAGTGATTTGCGGGCTAGCGGGAGGAATGAGCAGTTCTTC CATSDLRASGRNEQFF
- - TRBJ1-6 TRBV11-2 TGTGCCAGCAGCTTAATGGACGTAGGGGATTCACCCCTCCACTTT CASSLMDVGDSPLHF
TRBD1 - TRBJ2-1 TRBV6-2/TRBV6-3 TGTGCCAGCAGTTCGCTCCCCTCGGGACAGGCCATAAATGAGCAGTTCTTC CASSSLPSGQAINEQFF
TRBD2 - TRBJ2-1 TRBV5-4 TGTGCCAGCAGCCCGCGGACGAGCGGGGCAAATGAGCAGTTCTTC CASSPRTSGANEQFF
TRBD1 - TRBJ2-5 TRBV10-3 TGTGCCATCACTCCCGGACAGGGTGGCCAAGAGACCCAGTACTTC CAITPGQGGQETQYF
- - TRBJ2-7 TRBV11-3 TGTGCCAGCAGCTTAGGAGCCCTCGCCGAGCAGTACTTC CASSLGALAEQYF
TRBD1 - TRBJ2-5 TRBV19 TGTGCCAGCCGCCCCCGGGACAGGGGGGGGGTACAAGAGACCCAGTACTTC CASRPRDRGGVQETQYF
- - TRBJ1-3 TRBV19 TGTGCCAGTAGTATGGGGGGGACTGGAAACACCATATATTTT CASSMGGTGNTIYF
- - TRBJ2-3 TRBV9 TGTGCCAGCAGCGTAGTTCTCGTCGGGGATACGCAGTATTTT CASSVVLVGDTQYF
- - TRBJ1-2 TRBV5-6 TGTGCCAGCAGCCAGCGGGGGGCCTATGGCTACACCTTC CASSQRGAYGYTF
- - TRBJ2-2 TRBV7-2 TGTGCCAGCAGCCCAGACAGGAACACCGGGGAGCTGTTTTTT CASSPDRNTGELFF